Presented here are 27 T cell receptor beta chains from one specimen sequenced in a study of shared clonotypes between healthy human individuals. Naive CD8 populations comprised CD45RO-negative cells positively selected for CCR7, excluding terminally differentiated effector memory CD45RA+ cells. Only in-frame clones appear in the TCRdb table, and some are missing; sequencing was by immunoSEQ multiplex PCR. The sample comprises around 2,000,000 clones, about 92% of which are singletons, and 1.5% to 2% rests with the top ten. The sequenced sample was naive CD8+ T cells from PBMCs. These receptor sequences come from a man younger than 30 in good health. Some clones in this sample may be carry-over from other donors' samples.

CDR3 region: CAIPKGPEAFRGYNEQFF. The CDR3 nucleotides read TGTGCCATTCCAAAGGGCCCCGAAGCGTTTAGAGGCTACAATGAGCAGTTCTTC. The chain is built from TRBV13 and TRBJ2-1, with unresolved D. CDR1 PRHDT and CDR2 FYEKMQ come from the germline V gene (reference sequence). The CDR3 is made up of 18 amino acids. Trimming took off 10 bases at V and 3 bases at J, with 28 bases between the two ends.

The gene calls are TRBV7-6 and TRBJ1-5; D possibly corresponds to TRBD1 (5 bases). The CDR3 covers 15 residues. Germline loops: CDR1 SGHVS, CDR2 FNYEAQ. Trimming shortened V by 2 bases and J by 6 bases, and 14 bases separated the two germline ends. CDR3 sequence reads: CASSLTGQGVQPQHF. DNA of the CDR3: TGTGCCAGCAGCTTAACCGGCCAGGGAGTTCAGCCCCAGCATTTT. The full variable domain, rest sourced from reference TRBV7-6 and TRBJ1-5, is GAGVSQSPRYKVTKRGQDVALRCDPISGHVSLYWYRQALGQGPEFLTYFNYEAQQDKSGLPNDRFSAERPEGSISTLTIQRTEQRDSAMYRCASSLTGQGVQPQHFGDGTRLSIL.

The rearrangement links TRBV7-9 to TRBJ2-3; the match to TRBD2 covers 10 bases. After removal of 5 bases from V and 4 bases from J, the junction contained 15 bases not matched to a gene. This CDR3 is built from 18 residues. The V gene's germline CDR1 is SEHNR and CDR2 FQNEAQ (reference sequence). This chain's CDR3 is CASSILAGLRVPPDTQYF. Written as DNA, the CDR3 is TGTGCCAGCAGCATACTAGCGGGACTAAGAGTTCCCCCAGATACGCAGTATTTT.

On this clone itself: Other nucleotide sequences in the sample specify the same CDR3. The chain is built from TRBV6-5 and TRBJ2-7; D gene uncertain. Germline loops: CDR1 MNHEY, CDR2 SVGAGI. With 2 bases removed from V and 0 bases from J, the gap between germline ends came to 8 bases. This CDR3 comprises 14 residues. The CDR3: CASSYGPRSYEQYF. CDR3 nucleotides: TGTGCCAGCAGTTACGGACCGCGCTCCTACGAGCAGTACTTC.

The V call is TRBV5-6, the J call TRBJ1-4; 7 bases fit TRBD1. CDR1 is SGHDT and CDR2 is YYEEEE in the germline V gene. V gave up 0 bases and J gave up 7 bases; unmatched junction bases: 6. The CDR3 runs 15 residues. The CDR3 nucleotides are TGTGCCAGCAGCTTGGCCGGACAGGTTGGTGAAAAACTGTTTTTT. It specifies CASSLAGQVGEKLFF.

The chain is built from TRBV2 and TRBJ2-1, with 10 bases fitting TRBD2. V was clipped by 6 bases and J by 2 bases; unmatched bases: 7. This CDR3 is 16 amino acids long. The germline V gene encodes CDR1 SNHLY and CDR2 FYNNEI. The CDR3 spells CASSLSGRLPYNEQFF. The CDR3 bases are TGTGCCAGCAGCCTTAGCGGGAGGCTCCCCTACAATGAGCAGTTCTTC.

The chain recombines TRBV5-1 with TRBJ2-7, with TRBD2 matching 8 bases. This CDR3 spans 12 amino acids. Germline values: CDR1 SGHRS, CDR2 YFSETQ. V shed 4 bases and J 12 bases; nucleotides not matched to a gene: 9. CDR3 DNA: TGCGCCAGCAGCCCGGGCGGGGGGTCTGGGTACTTC. Translated: CASSPGGGSGYF.

This clone has only one observation. The chain employs TRBV6-5 and TRBJ2-2; D gene unclear. The length of the CDR3 is 14 residues. Germline V gene sequence: CDR1 MNHEY, CDR2 SVGAGI. V shed 2 bases and J shed 7 bases, with 11 bases lying between them. The CDR3: CASSYRLSYGELFF. As DNA, the CDR3 is TGTGCCAGCAGTTACCGACTCTCCTACGGGGAGCTGTTTTTT.

The chain is built from TRBV19 and TRBJ1-2; 9 bases fit TRBD1. CDR3 size: 13 residues. The germline V gene encodes CDR1 LNHDA and CDR2 SQIVND (reference sequence). The ends lost 6 bases at V and 5 bases at J; junction bases unmatched: 4. The CDR3 DNA sequence: TGTGCCAGTAGCAGGGACAGGGCGTATGGCTACACCTTC. This codes for CASSRDRAYGYTF.

The chain joins TRBV29-1 to TRBJ2-7; 8 positions agree with TRBD2. This CDR3 has 14 amino acids. Germline trimming cut 7 bases from V and 2 bases from J; bases unmatched to any gene: 10. Per germline, CDR1 SQVTM and CDR2 ANQGSEA. The CDR3 protein is CSAPRGGSAYEQYF. In DNA, the CDR3 is TGCAGCGCCCCGCGCGGGGGGTCCGCCTACGAGCAGTACTTC.

V and J are TRBV7-9 and TRBJ2-7, with 10 positions matching TRBD2. Germline CDR1 reads SEHNR; CDR2 reads FQNEAQ (reference sequence). Unmatched junction bases numbered 12, after V lost 5 bases and J lost 5 bases. The CDR3 totals 16 residues. The CDR3 region has the DNA TGTGCCAGCAGCCCATTAGCGGGAGGCCCTAAGAACGAGCAGTACTTC. Translating it yields CASSPLAGGPKNEQYF.

The chain links TRBV7-9 to TRBJ1-3, with D unresolved. Trimming cost V 5 bases and J 6 bases, with 11 bases left between them. From germline, CDR1 is SEHNR and CDR2 FQNEAQ (reference sequence). The CDR3 is made up of 13 amino acids. This CDR3 reads CASSPGNLNTIYF. The CDR3 DNA reads as TGTGCCAGCAGCCCCGGCAACCTAAACACCATATATTTT.

The chain has TRBV5-1 and TRBJ2-1; TRBD1 might be the D (5 bases). The CDR3 runs to 15 residues. Germline CDR1 is SGHRS and CDR2 is YFSETQ. V lost 0 bases to trimming and J lost 5 bases, with 12 bases between them. CDR3 nucleotide sequence: TGCGCCAGCAGCTTGGCCTCGACAGACAACAATGAGCAGTTCTTC. This encodes CASSLASTDNNEQFF.

This clone was picked up one time. Other DNA sequences in the sample encode the same CDR3. The chain has TRBV27 and TRBJ2-7; 9 bases line up with TRBD2. Trimming cost V 0 bases and J 0 bases; bases outside gene matches: 3. The CDR3 covers 16 residues. Germline V lookup: CDR1 MNHEY, CDR2 SMNVEV (reference sequence). CDR3 DNA sequence: TGTGCCAGCAGTTTATCGGCGGGAGGGACCTCCTACGAGCAGTACTTC. It specifies CASSLSAGGTSYEQYF.

The rearrangement uses TRBV6-5 and TRBJ2-7, with D tentatively TRBD2 (5 bases). This CDR3 has 15 amino acids. V was shortened by 7 bases and J by 2 bases, with 18 bases between the two germline ends. Germline assignment: CDR1 MNHEY and CDR2 SVGAGI. The CDR3 sequence: CASTSLMEATYEQYF. DNA of the CDR3: TGTGCCAGCACCTCTCTAATGGAGGCCACCTACGAGCAGTACTTC.

The gene calls are TRBV10-3 and TRBJ1-2, with D hard to call. Trimming cost V 3 bases and J 10 bases, with 12 bases left between them. Germline CDR1 ENHRY, CDR2 SYGVKD. This CDR3 contains 12 residues. The CDR3 reads CAISEQPQIYTF. CDR3 nucleotides: TGTGCCATCAGTGAACAGCCACAAATCTACACCTTC.

V and J are TRBV9 and TRBJ2-7, with TRBD2 identical over 7 bases. With V trimmed by 3 bases and J by 3 bases, 3 bases remained unmatched. CDR1 is SGDLS and CDR2 is YYNGEE in the germline V gene. The CDR3 sequence is 13 residues long. The CDR3 sequence: CASSAPSGYEQYF. For the CDR3, the DNA is TGTGCCAGCAGCGCTCCTAGCGGCTACGAGCAGTACTTC.

On this clone itself: This sample also contains other DNA sequences that code for the same CDR3. The chain employs TRBV5-1 and TRBJ2-7, with TRBD1 matching 7 bases. CDR3 length: 12 amino acids. Germline trimming cut 4 bases from V and 3 bases from J; bases unmatched to any gene: 1. The germline V gene has CDR1 SGHRS and CDR2 YFSETQ. The CDR3 loop reads CASSGDSYEQYF. In DNA, the CDR3 is TGCGCCAGCAGCGGGGACAGCTACGAGCAGTACTTC.

This chain connects TRBV9 to TRBJ2-7; the match to TRBD1 covers 7 bases. Per germline, CDR1 SGDLS and CDR2 YYNGEE. With 4 bases clipped from V and 0 bases from J, the junction kept 7 bases outside the gene matches. CDR3 length: 15 amino acids. The CDR3 coding sequence is TGTGCCAGCAGCTCCACAGGGGACCCCTCCTACGAGCAGTACTTC. The encoded protein is CASSSTGDPSYEQYF.

This sequence joins TRBV7-9 and TRBJ1-3; D call uncertain. Trimming removed 7 bases from V and 8 bases from J, with 15 bases in between. Looked up from germline, CDR1 is SEHNR and CDR2 is FQNEAQ (reference sequence). The CDR3 runs to 13 residues. The CDR3 spells CASIPVRVDTIYF. CDR3 sequence (DNA): TGTGCCAGCATCCCAGTTAGGGTAGACACCATATATTTT.

As regards this clone: The same CDR3 arises from other DNA sequences in this sample as well. This sequence joins TRBV27 and TRBJ2-7; tentative D call: TRBD1 (5 bases). The germline V and J ends were trimmed by 3 bases and 2 bases, with 8 bases remaining between them. CDR1 MNHEY and CDR2 SMNVEV come from the germline V gene (reference sequence). The CDR3 covers 13 residues. DNA of the CDR3: TGTGCCAGCAGTTTGGGGCAAACCTACGAGCAGTACTTC. Protein: CASSLGQTYEQYF.

Only one count was recorded for this clone. V and J are TRBV27 and TRBJ2-7; no clear D gene. In germline, CDR1 is MNHEY, CDR2 SMNVEV (reference sequence). V lost 5 bases and J 3 bases, leaving 11 bases between the germline ends. CDR3 length: 13 residues. Here the CDR3 reads CASSPRIGYEQYF. In DNA, the CDR3 is TGTGCCAGCAGTCCCAGAATAGGCTACGAGCAGTACTTC.

The CDR3 DNA is TGCGCCAGCAGTATATATGGGCCTCGCACAGATACGCAGTATTTT. Translated: CASSIYGPRTDTQYF. The J gene is TRBJ2-3, the V gene TRBV23-1, with no clear D. TRBV23-1 counts as an open reading frame of uncertain function. There are 15 residues in the CDR3. V lost 5 bases, J lost 1 base, and 13 bases lay in between.

The chain joins TRBV11-2 to TRBJ2-2; TRBD2 agrees at 7 bases. This CDR3 spans 16 amino acids. Trimming cost V 5 bases and J 3 bases; bases outside gene matches: 9. Germline CDR1 is SGHAT and CDR2 is FQNNGV. CDR3 DNA sequence: TGTGCCAGCAGCCCTTGGCGGCGGGAGCACACCGGGGAGCTGTTTTTT. Amino acid sequence: CASSPWRREHTGELFF.

As regards this clone: Distinct nucleotide sequences in the sample also encode this CDR3. The chain recombines TRBV27 with TRBJ2-7; TRBD2 matches at 10 bases. CDR1 is MNHEY and CDR2 is SMNVEV in the germline V gene (reference sequence). J gave up 0 bases and V 4 bases, and 0 bases lay outside the gene matches. This CDR3 comprises 14 residues. Here the CDR3 reads CASSWTSGSYEQYF. In nucleotides, the CDR3 is TGTGCCAGCAGTTGGACTAGCGGCTCCTACGAGCAGTACTTC.

The gene calls are TRBV7-9 and TRBJ2-7, with D unresolved. V shed 5 bases and J shed 6 bases, with 11 bases lying between them. This CDR3 spans 12 amino acids. The germline V gene has CDR1 SEHNR and CDR2 FQNEAQ (reference sequence). The CDR3 loop reads CASSPWDGEQYF. In DNA form, the CDR3 reads TGTGCCAGCAGCCCGTGGGATGGCGAGCAGTACTTC.

This chain links TRBV15 with TRBJ1-5; the D is unclear. Trimming left V 2 bases short and J 0 bases short, with 8 bases between. Germline assignment: CDR1 LNHNV and CDR2 YYDKDF (reference sequence). The CDR3 is 15 amino acids. The CDR3 sequence is CATSRRTVSNQPQHF. CDR3 DNA: TGTGCCACCAGCAGACGGACTGTTAGCAATCAGCCCCAGCATTTT. The full variable domain, its missing parts supplied by reference TRBV15 and TRBJ1-5, is DAMVIQNPRYQVTQFGKPVTLSCSQTLNHNVMYWYQQKSSQAPKLLFHYYDKDFNNEADTPDNFQSRRPNTSFCFLDIRSPGLGDTAMYLCATSRRTVSNQPQHFGDGTRLSIL.